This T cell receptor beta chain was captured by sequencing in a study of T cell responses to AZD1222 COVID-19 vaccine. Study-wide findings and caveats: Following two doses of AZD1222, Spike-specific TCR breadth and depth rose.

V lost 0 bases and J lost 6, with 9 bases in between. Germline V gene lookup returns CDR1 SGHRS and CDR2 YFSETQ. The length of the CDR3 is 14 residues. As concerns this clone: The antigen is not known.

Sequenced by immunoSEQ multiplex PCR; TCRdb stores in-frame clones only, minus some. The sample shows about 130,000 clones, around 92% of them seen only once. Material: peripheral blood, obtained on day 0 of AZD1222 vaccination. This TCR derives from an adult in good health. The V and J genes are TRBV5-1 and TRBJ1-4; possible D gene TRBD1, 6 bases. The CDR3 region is CASSLEGVDEKLFF. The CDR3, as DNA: TGCGCCAGCAGCTTGGAGGGGGTAGATGAAAAACTGTTTTTT.